This TCR beta chain is from a study of response to subunit inactivated influenza vaccine. TCRdb processed the RT-PCR reads anew with MiXCR; each CDR3 protein has one entry. This sample has 150,000 to 200,000 distinct CDR3 sequences; approximately 12% occur once, and the top ten carry approximately 32%. This CDR3 region has 14 residues. Germline assignment: CDR1 MNHEY and CDR2 SVGAGI. V was cut by 4 bases and J by 2 bases, with 12 bases left in between. These records were also assigned to another study, of T cells expressing NK-cell markers. This second report adds: The cDNA for TCR beta came from 5'RACE template switching with UMIs.

The chain uses TRBV6-5 and TRBJ2-7; D call uncertain. The sequence derives from a man aged 45-65 years who received an inactivated influenza vaccine. The material was CD8+ T cells sorted from PBMCs, obtained approximately 12 days after vaccination. CDR3 sequence: CASSFGVPTYEQYF. The CDR3 DNA reads as TGTGCCAGCAGTTTTGGCGTTCCGACCTACGAGCAGTACTTC.